The clone carrying this T cell receptor beta chain was detected once. Its antigen is as yet unknown. The data were obtained in a study of shared clonotypes between healthy human individuals. Overall study results and limits: Generally, estimated richness proved larger in naive subsets than it did in memory subsets.

Assay execution proceeded at the deep level. Genomic DNA of each subset was evenly split across several immunoSEQ plates. TCRdb keeps only in-frame clones here, not all; method: immunoSEQ multiplex PCR. The sample yields fewer than 2.5 million clones, 93% seen once. CDR3 length: 14 amino acids. The V gene lost 7 bases and the J gene lost 5 bases, with 16 bases spanning the gap. The germline V gene encodes CDR1 SGHRS and CDR2 YFSETQ. The chain carries TRBV5-1 and TRBJ2-1, with unresolved D. This sequence was found in a man younger than 35 in good health. Some clones in this sample may be carry-over from other donors' samples. The sequencing sample was made of naive CD4+ T cells from PBMCs. Subset described: CD45RA+ positively selected. The CDR3 protein is CASGSEPADNEQFF. The CDR3 nucleotides are TGCGCCAGCGGATCCGAACCGGCAGACAATGAGCAGTTCTTC.